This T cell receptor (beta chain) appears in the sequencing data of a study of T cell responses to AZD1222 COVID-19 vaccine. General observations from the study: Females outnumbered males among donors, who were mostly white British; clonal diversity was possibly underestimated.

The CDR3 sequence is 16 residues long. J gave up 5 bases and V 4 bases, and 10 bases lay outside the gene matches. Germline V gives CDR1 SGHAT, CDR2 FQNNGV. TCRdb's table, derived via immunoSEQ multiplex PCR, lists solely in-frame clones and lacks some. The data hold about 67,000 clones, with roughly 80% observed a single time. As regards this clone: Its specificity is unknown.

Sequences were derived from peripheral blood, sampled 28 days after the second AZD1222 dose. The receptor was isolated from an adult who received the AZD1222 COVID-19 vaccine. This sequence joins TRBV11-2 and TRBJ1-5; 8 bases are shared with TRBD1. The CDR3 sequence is CASSSGGWALDQPQHF. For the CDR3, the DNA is TGTGCCAGCAGCTCAGGGGGCTGGGCCCTTGATCAGCCCCAGCATTTT.